This T cell receptor beta chain was identified in a study of blood T cell repertoires in COVID-19. V was pared by 6 bases and J by 8 bases, with 21 bases between. The CDR3 loop spans 15 amino acids. The germline gives CDR1 SGHRS, CDR2 YFSETQ. The table came from immunoSEQ multiplex PCR; TCRdb's copy has only in-frame clones and leaves some out. The sample consists of some 200,000 clones, 65% to 90% of them appearing once. This TCR was recovered from a woman aged 35 to 49 who had recovered from COVID-19. The sequencing input was peripheral blood. The V and J genes are TRBV5-1 and TRBJ1-3, with TRBD1 as a possible D gene (6 bases). CDR3 sequence reads: CASTPMGAIGDTIYF. The CDR3 region has the DNA TGCGCCAGCACCCCCATGGGGGCGATAGGAGACACCATATATTTT.